The entry below gives a single T cell receptor beta chain sequence along with its context. At one of its ends the junction is not consistent with the germline gene, which may arise from a read error. The treatment: oral pan-JAK inhibitor, 5-10 mg twice daily. The data were obtained in a study of CD8+ T cells in alopecia areata. RNA extraction and reverse transcription yielded cDNA as sequencing template. The protocol was immunoSEQ multiplex PCR, while the TCRdb copy is restricted to in-frame clones and leaves out a portion. The sample carries some 190,000 clones, 66% recorded once. CDR1 is SQVTM and CDR2 is ANQGSEA in the germline V gene. This CDR3 contains 13 residues.

This rearrangement joins TRBV29-1 to TRBJ1-1, with D unclear. This receptor was taken from a human donor with alopecia areata. Sample: CD4+ T cells sorted from blood, taken at approximately week 44, from a patient treated with tofacitinib. This CDR3 reads CSVQERLNTEAFF. CDR3 DNA sequence: TGCAGCGTTCAAGAACGGCTAAACACTGAAGCTTTCTTT.